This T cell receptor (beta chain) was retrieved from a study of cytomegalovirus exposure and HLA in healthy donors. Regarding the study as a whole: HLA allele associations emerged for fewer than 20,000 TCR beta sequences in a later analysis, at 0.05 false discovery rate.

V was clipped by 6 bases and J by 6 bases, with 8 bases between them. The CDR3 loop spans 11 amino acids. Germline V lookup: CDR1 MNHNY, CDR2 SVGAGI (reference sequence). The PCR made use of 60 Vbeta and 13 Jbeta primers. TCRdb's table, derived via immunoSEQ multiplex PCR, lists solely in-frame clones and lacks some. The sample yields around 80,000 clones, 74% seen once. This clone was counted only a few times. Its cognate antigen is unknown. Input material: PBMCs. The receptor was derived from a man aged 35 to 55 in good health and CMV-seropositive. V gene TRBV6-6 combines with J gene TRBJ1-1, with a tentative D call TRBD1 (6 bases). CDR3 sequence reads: CASRQGPEAFF. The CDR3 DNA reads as TGTGCCAGCAGACAGGGCCCTGAAGCTTTCTTT.